The next 25 T cell receptor beta chains were all read from a single sample in a study of blood T cell repertoires in COVID-19. Sequencing used immunoSEQ multiplex PCR; TCRdb keeps in-frame clones, though not all of them. The table shows roughly 270,000 clones, with 75% to 90% occurring only once. The sequencing input was PBMCs or T cells enriched from blood (not recorded which). The receptors were sampled from a woman aged 45 to 65 who had recovered from COVID-19.

This chain links TRBV19 with TRBJ1-2; TRBD1 matches at 7 bases. The CDR3 spans 15 residues. CDR1 and CDR2 (germline): LNHDA, SQIVND (reference sequence). Germline trimming cut 0 bases from V and 6 bases from J; bases unmatched to any gene: 7. CDR3 in amino acids: CASSIDRQGPDGYTF. The CDR3 DNA reads TGTGCCAGTAGTATAGATCGACAGGGTCCCGATGGCTACACCTTC.

This rearrangement joins TRBV4-1 to TRBJ1-2, with 7 nucleotides matching TRBD1. The CDR3 totals 14 residues. Germline values: CDR1 MGHRA, CDR2 YSYEKL. V was pared by 1 base and J by 4 bases, with 3 bases of the junction left unmatched. The CDR3 nucleotides read TGCGCCAGCAGCCAAGGTGACAGGGTCTATGGCTACACCTTC. Its protein product is CASSQGDRVYGYTF.

The chain carries TRBV6-5 and TRBJ1-6, with D possibly TRBD1 on 5 matching bases. V gave up 6 bases and J gave up 7 bases, with 16 bases separating them. Germline CDR1 and CDR2: MNHEY and SVGAGI. There are 15 residues in the CDR3. This CDR3 is CASRPMQGQNSPLHF. The CDR3 nucleotides are TGTGCCAGCAGGCCCATGCAGGGTCAAAATTCACCCCTCCACTTT.

This clone was counted a few times. The genes are TRBV6-5 and TRBJ1-2; TRBD1 matches at 10 bases. Looked up from germline, CDR1 is MNHEY and CDR2 is SVGAGI. The trim removed 5 bases at V and 6 bases at J, leaving 9 bases unmatched. The CDR3 runs 15 residues. Written as DNA, the CDR3 is TGTGCCAGCAGTCCATGGGGACAGGGGCGGGATGGCTACACCTTC. Translating gives CASSPWGQGRDGYTF.

V is TRBV5-1 and J is TRBJ2-1; TRBD2 agrees at 7 bases. Germline V gives CDR1 SGHRS, CDR2 YFSETQ. Trimming removed 4 bases from V and 4 bases from J; junction bases left unmatched: 8. The CDR3 is made up of 15 amino acids. CDR3 sequence reads: CASSPGGSDYNEQFF. In DNA form, the CDR3 reads TGCGCCAGCAGCCCCGGGGGGAGCGATTACAATGAGCAGTTCTTC.

This clone was seen more than once but under ten times. The chain links TRBV18 to TRBJ2-7, with a weak D call TRBD2 (5 bases). The CDR3 consists of 14 residues. V was trimmed by 3 bases and J by 0 bases, leaving 9 bases between them. Germline CDR1 and CDR2: KGHSH and LQKENI. The CDR3 nucleotides read TGTGCCAGCTCACCTGGACTCAGCTCCTACGAGCAGTACTTC. Translating gives CASSPGLSSYEQYF.

The chain has TRBV25-1 and TRBJ1-4; 7 positions agree with TRBD1. The length of the CDR3 is 14 residues. Germline V CDR1 and CDR2: MGHDK, SYGVNS. The trim removed 5 bases at V and 6 bases at J, leaving 6 bases unmatched. The CDR3 DNA reads as TGTGCCAGCAGTTCCACAGGGGCCGATGAAAAACTGTTTTTT. It specifies CASSSTGADEKLFF.

Regarding this clone: The same CDR3 is also encoded by other DNA sequences in this sample. This chain uses TRBV18 with TRBJ1-5; 8 nucleotides agree with TRBD1. V lost 2 bases, J lost 1 base, and 1 base stayed unmatched. CDR1 and CDR2 from the germline V gene are KGHSH and LQKENI. The CDR3 has 15 amino acids. The CDR3 bases are TGTGCCAGCTCACCAGGACAGGGAAGCAATCAGCCCCAGCATTTT. Translating gives CASSPGQGSNQPQHF.

The rearrangement uses TRBV6-1 and TRBJ1-1, with 10 bases aligning to TRBD1. Unmatched junction bases numbered 11, after V lost 4 bases and J lost 6 bases. The CDR3 is 16 amino acids. Germline V lookup: CDR1 MNHNS, CDR2 SASEGT. As DNA, the CDR3 is TGTGCCAGCAGTGTCCTTAAGGGACAGGGGCGACCTGAAGCTTTCTTT. Amino acids: CASSVLKGQGRPEAFF.

This CDR3 is CASSLTGGEGYTF. CDR3 nucleotide sequence: TGTGCCAGCAGTCTGACAGGGGGCGAAGGCTACACCTTC. This chain connects TRBV5-6 to TRBJ1-2, with 10 positions matching TRBD1. Germline V gene lookup returns CDR1 SGHDT and CDR2 YYEEEE. The ends lost 5 bases at V and 8 bases at J; junction bases unmatched: 6. The CDR3 has 13 amino acids.

This chain connects TRBV5-4 to TRBJ1-4; D call uncertain. The V gene lost 3 bases and the J gene lost 6 bases, with 12 bases spanning the gap. This CDR3 contains 14 residues. CDR1 and CDR2 from the germline V gene are SGHNT and YYREEE (reference sequence). CDR3 coding DNA: TGTGCCAGCAGCTCTCGCGACGGGGATGAAAAACTGTTTTTT. It yields the protein CASSSRDGDEKLFF.

This chain links TRBV7-9 with TRBJ2-1, with D uncertain. This CDR3 contains 12 residues. CDR1 is SEHNR and CDR2 is FQNEAQ in the germline V gene (reference sequence). Trimming left V 1 base short and J 16 bases short, with 14 bases between. CDR3 in amino acids: CASSLVFGHVFF. CDR3 bases: TGTGCCAGCAGCTTAGTTTTTGGGCATGTCTTCTTC.

The chain employs TRBV9 and TRBJ1-3, with TRBD1 matching over 11 bases. V shed 2 bases and J 5 bases; nucleotides not matched to a gene: 3. Germline loops: CDR1 SGDLS, CDR2 YYNGEE. This CDR3 has 15 amino acids. CDR3 protein: CASSVDRGRRNTIYF. CDR3 nucleotide sequence: TGTGCCAGCAGCGTGGACAGGGGGCGAAGAAACACCATATATTTT.

The V and J genes are TRBV11-2 and TRBJ1-3; 7 bases agree with TRBD1. J gave up 2 bases and V 4 bases, and 8 bases lay outside the gene matches. Germline CDR1 SGHAT, CDR2 FQNNGV. This CDR3 has 16 amino acids. The CDR3 coding sequence is TGTGCCAGCAGCTCTTACAGGGGAGTGACTGGAAACACCATATATTTT. This gives the protein CASSSYRGVTGNTIYF.

V usage is TRBV30 and J usage is TRBJ2-7, with a weak D call TRBD1 (5 bases). V shed 0 bases and J shed 2 bases, with 11 bases lying between them. The CDR3 is 14 residues long. Germline-derived CDR1 and CDR2 are GTSNPN and SVGIG (reference sequence). CDR3 nucleotides: TGTGCCTGGAGTGTACTCTTGGGGCCCTACGAGCAGTACTTC. This gives the protein CAWSVLLGPYEQYF.

This clone was counted a few times. The CDR3 DNA is TGTGCCAGTACGCCCCTGGACAGGGGGCTAGGTATGACTGAAGCTTTCTTT. Translating gives CASTPLDRGLGMTEAFF. The chain combines TRBV19 with TRBJ1-1; 11 nucleotides agree with TRBD1. Germline values: CDR1 LNHDA, CDR2 SQIVND (reference sequence). The CDR3 covers 17 residues. Trimming at V came to 7 bases and at J to 5 bases, leaving 15 bases not matched to a gene.

The chain has TRBV24-1 and TRBJ2-7; TRBD1 agrees at 7 bases. There are 16 residues in the CDR3. The J segment lost 2 bases and the V segment lost 4 bases, leaving 10 bases of the junction unmatched. Germline V lookup: CDR1 KGHDR, CDR2 SFDVKD. The CDR3 sequence: CATSDPGTVRAYEQYF. The CDR3 DNA is TGTGCCACCAGTGACCCGGGGACAGTTCGAGCCTACGAGCAGTACTTC.

Remarks on this clone: One end of the junction varies from germline; a read error may be responsible. The CDR3 reads CASSLAVTSGGNLWF. The CDR3 DNA reads as TGCGCCAGCAGCTTGGCCGTGACTAGCGGGGGGAACCTATGGTTC. This sequence joins TRBV5-1 and TRBJ2-7, with TRBD2 matching over 13 bases. This CDR3 is built from 15 residues. CDR1 and CDR2 from the germline V gene are SGHRS and YFSETQ.

CDR3 nucleotide sequence: TGTGCCACCAGTGAGGTAGCGGGGTATACGCAGTATTTT. Protein product: CATSEVAGYTQYF. V usage is TRBV24-1 and J usage is TRBJ2-3; 8 positions match TRBD2. Germline lookup yields CDR1 KGHDR and CDR2 SFDVKD. This CDR3 is 13 amino acids long. Trimming took 4 bases from V and 7 from J; bases not matched to a gene: 3.

Note on this clone: The same CDR3 arises from other DNA sequences in this sample as well. The chain recombines TRBV9 with TRBJ1-6; D is perhaps TRBD1 (6 bases). V was clipped by 0 bases and J by 5 bases, with 6 bases between them. Per germline, CDR1 SGDLS and CDR2 YYNGEE. CDR3 size: 14 residues. Here the CDR3 reads CASSVAGDNSPLHF. CDR3 sequence (DNA): TGTGCCAGCAGCGTAGCAGGGGATAATTCACCCCTCCACTTT. Complete variable domain (other parts from reference TRBV9 and TRBJ1-6): DSGVTQTPKHLITATGQRVTLRCSPRSGDLSVYWYQQSLDQGLQFLIQYYNGEERAKGNILERFSAQQFPDLHSELNLSSLELGDSALYFCASSVAGDNSPLHFGNGTRLTVT.

This clone was counted only a few times. The V call is TRBV18, the J call TRBJ1-4; 9 bases align to TRBD1. CDR1 is KGHSH, CDR2 LQKENI, per germline. Unmatched junction bases numbered 4, after V lost 1 base and J lost 7 bases. The CDR3 runs to 15 residues. CDR3 amino acids: CASSPRTGVGEKLFF. In DNA form, the CDR3 reads TGTGCCAGCTCACCACGGACAGGGGTGGGTGAAAAACTGTTTTTT.

This sequence joins TRBV4-1 and TRBJ2-3; 10 nucleotides match TRBD2. Per germline, CDR1 MGHRA and CDR2 YSYEKL. There are 18 residues in the CDR3. J gave up 2 bases and V 0 bases, and 8 bases lay outside the gene matches. CDR3 in DNA: TGCGCCAGCAGCCAAGACCGGTCTAGCGGGGGACTCACAGATACGCAGTATTTT. Amino acids: CASSQDRSSGGLTDTQYF.

V gene TRBV7-4 combines with J gene TRBJ1-6; TRBD1 is a possible D gene (6 bases). Trimming removed 3 bases from V and 10 bases from J, with 19 bases in between. The CDR3 totals 16 residues. Per the germline V gene, CDR1 is SGHVT and CDR2 is SQSDAQ. CDR3 sequence reads: CASSFSRRGQGSPLHF. CDR3 bases: TGTGCCAGCAGCTTCTCCCGCAGGGGCCAAGGGTCACCCCTCCACTTT.

The chain links TRBV9 to TRBJ2-1; possible D gene TRBD1, 5 bases. Germline V CDR1 and CDR2: SGDLS, YYNGEE. Trimming stripped 5 bases from V and 10 bases from J, with 10 bases between. The CDR3 contains 11 residues. The CDR3 region is CASRDQGEQFF. In DNA, the CDR3 is TGTGCCAGCAGGGATCAGGGAGAGCAGTTCTTC. The full variable domain, its missing parts supplied by reference TRBV9 and TRBJ2-1, is DSGVTQTPKHLITATGQRVTLRCSPRSGDLSVYWYQQSLDQGLQFLIQYYNGEERAKGNILERFSAQQFPDLHSELNLSSLELGDSALYFCASRDQGEQFFGPGTRLTVL.

This clone was counted a few times. V is TRBV5-1 and J is TRBJ2-2; 8 bases align to TRBD2. The J segment lost 4 bases and the V segment lost 1 base, leaving 3 bases of the junction unmatched. Germline V gene sequence: CDR1 SGHRS, CDR2 YFSETQ. The CDR3 consists of 15 residues. The CDR3 DNA is TGCGCCAGCAGCTTGACGGGAGGGAGCACCGGGGAGCTGTTTTTT. It encodes CASSLTGGSTGELFF.